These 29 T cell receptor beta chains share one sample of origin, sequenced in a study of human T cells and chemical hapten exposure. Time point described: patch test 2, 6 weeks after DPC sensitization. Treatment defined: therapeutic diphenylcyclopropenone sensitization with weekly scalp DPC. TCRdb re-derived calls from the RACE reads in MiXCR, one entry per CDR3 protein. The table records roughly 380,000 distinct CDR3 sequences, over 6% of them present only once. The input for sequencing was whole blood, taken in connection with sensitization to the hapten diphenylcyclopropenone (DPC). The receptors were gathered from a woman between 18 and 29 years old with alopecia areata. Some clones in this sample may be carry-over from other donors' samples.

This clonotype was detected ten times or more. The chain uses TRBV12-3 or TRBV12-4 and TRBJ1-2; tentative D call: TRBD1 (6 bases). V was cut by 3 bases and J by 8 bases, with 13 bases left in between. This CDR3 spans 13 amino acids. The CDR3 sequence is CASSLDRRRGYTF. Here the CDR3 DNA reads TGTGCCAGCAGTTTGGACAGAAGGCGGGGCTACACCTTC.

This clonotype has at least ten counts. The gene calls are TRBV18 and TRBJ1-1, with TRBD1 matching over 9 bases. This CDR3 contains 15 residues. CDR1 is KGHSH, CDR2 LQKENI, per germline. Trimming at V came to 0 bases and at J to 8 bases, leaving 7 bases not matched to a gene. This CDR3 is CASSPPSTGGEEAFF. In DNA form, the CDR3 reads TGTGCCAGCTCACCACCATCTACAGGGGGCGAGGAAGCTTTCTTT.

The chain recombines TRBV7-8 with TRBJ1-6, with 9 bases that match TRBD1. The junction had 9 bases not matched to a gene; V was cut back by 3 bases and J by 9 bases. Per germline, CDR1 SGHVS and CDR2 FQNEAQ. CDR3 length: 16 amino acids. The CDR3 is CASSLGRDRVRSPLHF. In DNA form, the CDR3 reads TGTGCCAGCAGCTTGGGCCGGGACAGGGTTCGTTCACCCCTCCACTTT.

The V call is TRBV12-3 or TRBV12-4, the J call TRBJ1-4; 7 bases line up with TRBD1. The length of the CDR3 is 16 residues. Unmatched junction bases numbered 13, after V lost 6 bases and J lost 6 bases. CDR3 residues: CASSHRDSQAYEKLFF. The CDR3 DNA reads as TGTGCCAGCAGCCATAGGGACAGTCAGGCTTATGAAAAACTGTTTTTT.

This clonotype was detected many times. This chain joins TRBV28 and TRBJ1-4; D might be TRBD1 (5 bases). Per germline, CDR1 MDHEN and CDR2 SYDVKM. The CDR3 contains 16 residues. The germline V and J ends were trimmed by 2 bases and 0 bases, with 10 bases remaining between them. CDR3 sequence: CASSLPRTTTNEKLFF. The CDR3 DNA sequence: TGTGCCAGCAGTTTACCCCGGACAACAACTAATGAAAAACTGTTTTTT.

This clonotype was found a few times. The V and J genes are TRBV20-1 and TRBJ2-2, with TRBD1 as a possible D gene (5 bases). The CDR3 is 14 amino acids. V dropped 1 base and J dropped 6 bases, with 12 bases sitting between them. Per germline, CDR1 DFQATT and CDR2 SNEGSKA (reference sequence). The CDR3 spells CSARGERGSGELFF. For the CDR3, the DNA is TGCAGTGCTAGAGGCGAAAGGGGATCCGGGGAGCTGTTTTTT.

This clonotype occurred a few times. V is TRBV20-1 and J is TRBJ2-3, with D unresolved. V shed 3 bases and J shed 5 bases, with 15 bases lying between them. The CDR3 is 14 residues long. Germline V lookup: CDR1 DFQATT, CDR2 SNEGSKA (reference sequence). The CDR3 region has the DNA TGCAGTGCTAGTCCAGGAATAGGAATAGATACGCAGTATTTT. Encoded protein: CSASPGIGIDTQYF.

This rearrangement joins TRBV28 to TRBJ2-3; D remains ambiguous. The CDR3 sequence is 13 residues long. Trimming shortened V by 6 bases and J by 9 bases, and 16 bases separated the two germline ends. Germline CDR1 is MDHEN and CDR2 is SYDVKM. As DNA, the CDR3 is TGTGCCAGCAGCTTACCACATGTCAGCACGCAGTATTTT. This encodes CASSLPHVSTQYF.

This chain's CDR3 is CASSAPGARETQYF. The CDR3 DNA is TGTGCCAGCAGTGCCCCGGGGGCGCGGGAGACCCAGTACTTC. The chain is built from TRBV7-2 and TRBJ2-5, with D possibly called TRBD1 or TRBD2 (6 bases each). CDR1 SGHTA and CDR2 FQGNSA come from the germline V gene. V was cut by 6 bases and J by 5 bases, with 16 bases left in between. This CDR3 is built from 14 residues.

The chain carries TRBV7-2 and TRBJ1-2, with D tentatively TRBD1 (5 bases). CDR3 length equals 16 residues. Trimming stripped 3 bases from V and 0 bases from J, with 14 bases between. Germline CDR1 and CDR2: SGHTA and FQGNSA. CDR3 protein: CASSFQSTAPNYGYTF. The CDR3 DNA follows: TGTGCCAGCAGCTTCCAGTCGACAGCGCCTAACTATGGCTACACCTTC. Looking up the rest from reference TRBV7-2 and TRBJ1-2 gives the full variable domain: GAGVSQSPSNKVTEKGKDVELRCDPISGHTALYWYRQSLGQGLEFLIYFQGNSAPDKSGLPSDRFSAERTGGSVSTLTIQRTQQEDSAVYLCASSFQSTAPNYGYTFGSGTRLTVV.

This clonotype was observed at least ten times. CDR3 sequence (DNA): TGTGCCAGCAGCCAGGACAGGGATTCGGGGAGCTCCTACAATGAGCAGTTCTTC. Protein: CASSQDRDSGSSYNEQFF. The rearrangement uses TRBV11-1 and TRBJ2-1; 8 bases fit TRBD1. V was pared by 5 bases and J by 0 bases, with 12 bases of the junction left unmatched. CDR3 length: 18 residues. CDR1 is SGHAT, CDR2 FQDESV, per germline (reference sequence).

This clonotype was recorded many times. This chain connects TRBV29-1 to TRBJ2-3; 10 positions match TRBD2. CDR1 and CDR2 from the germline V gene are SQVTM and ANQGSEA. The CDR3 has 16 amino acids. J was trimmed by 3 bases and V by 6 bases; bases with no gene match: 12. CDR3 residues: CSVPRASGGYTDTQYF. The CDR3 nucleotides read TGCAGCGTCCCCCGGGCTAGCGGGGGTTATACAGATACGCAGTATTTT.

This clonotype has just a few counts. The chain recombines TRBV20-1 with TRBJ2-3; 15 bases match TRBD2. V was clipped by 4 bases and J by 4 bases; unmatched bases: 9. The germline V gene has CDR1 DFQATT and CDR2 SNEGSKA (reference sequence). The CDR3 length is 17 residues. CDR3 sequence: CSANGLAGGPSADTQYF. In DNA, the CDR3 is TGCAGTGCTAACGGACTAGCGGGGGGGCCCTCCGCAGATACGCAGTATTTT.

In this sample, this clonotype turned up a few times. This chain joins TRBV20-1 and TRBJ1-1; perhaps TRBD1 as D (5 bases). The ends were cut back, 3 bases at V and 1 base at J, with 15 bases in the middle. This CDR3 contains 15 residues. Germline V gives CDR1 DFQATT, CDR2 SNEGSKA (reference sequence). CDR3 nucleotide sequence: TGCAGTGCTAGGCTCCCCGGGACCTGGAACACTGAAGCTTTCTTT. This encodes CSARLPGTWNTEAFF.

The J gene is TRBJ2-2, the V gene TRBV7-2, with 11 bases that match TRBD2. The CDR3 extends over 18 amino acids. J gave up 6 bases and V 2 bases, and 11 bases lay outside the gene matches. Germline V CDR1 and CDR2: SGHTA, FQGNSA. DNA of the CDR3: TGTGCCAGCAGCTTAAGAACCCGACTAGCGGGGTCCTCCGGGGAGCTGTTTTTT. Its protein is CASSLRTRLAGSSGELFF.

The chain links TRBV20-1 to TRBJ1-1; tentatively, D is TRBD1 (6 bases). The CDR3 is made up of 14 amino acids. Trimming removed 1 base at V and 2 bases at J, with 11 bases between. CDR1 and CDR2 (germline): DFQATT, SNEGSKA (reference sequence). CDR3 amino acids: CSARAGAANTEAFF. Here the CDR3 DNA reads TGCAGTGCTAGAGCAGGGGCGGCTAACACTGAAGCTTTCTTT.

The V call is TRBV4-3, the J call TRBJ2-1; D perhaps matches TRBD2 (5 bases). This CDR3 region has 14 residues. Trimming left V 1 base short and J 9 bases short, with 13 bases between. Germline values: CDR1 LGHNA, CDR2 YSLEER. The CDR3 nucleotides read TGCGCCAGCAGCCAAGGTGGACCGCGGGCTGAGCAGTTCTTC. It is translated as CASSQGGPRAEQFF.

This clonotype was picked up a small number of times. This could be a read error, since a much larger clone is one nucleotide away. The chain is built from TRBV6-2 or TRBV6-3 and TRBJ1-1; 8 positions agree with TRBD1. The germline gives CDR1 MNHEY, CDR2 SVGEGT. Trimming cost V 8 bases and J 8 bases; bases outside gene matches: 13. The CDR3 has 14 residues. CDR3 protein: CASCNLRTGREAFF. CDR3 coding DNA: TGTGCCAGCTGTAATCTCCGGACAGGGAGAGAAGCTTTCTTT.

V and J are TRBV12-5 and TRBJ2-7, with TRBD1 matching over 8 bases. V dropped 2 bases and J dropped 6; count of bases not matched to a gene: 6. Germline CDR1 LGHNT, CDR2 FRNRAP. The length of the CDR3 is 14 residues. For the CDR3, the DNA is TGTGCTAGTGGTTTGATTACTACAGGGGGCGAGCAGTACTTC. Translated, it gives CASGLITTGGEQYF.

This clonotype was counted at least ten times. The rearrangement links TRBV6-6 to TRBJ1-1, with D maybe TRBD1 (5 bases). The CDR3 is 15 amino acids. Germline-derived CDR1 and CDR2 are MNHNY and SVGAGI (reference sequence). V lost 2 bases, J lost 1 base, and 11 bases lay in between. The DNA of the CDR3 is TGTGCCAGCAGTTACGATCCAGGGACGAACACTGAAGCTTTCTTT. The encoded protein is CASSYDPGTNTEAFF.

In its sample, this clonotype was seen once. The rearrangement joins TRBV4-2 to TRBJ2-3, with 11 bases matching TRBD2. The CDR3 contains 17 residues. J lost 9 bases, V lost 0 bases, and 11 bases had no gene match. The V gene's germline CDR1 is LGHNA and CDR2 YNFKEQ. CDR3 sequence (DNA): TGTGCCAGCAGCCAAGAGACGGTAGCGGGGGGGAGAGTCACGCAGTATTTT. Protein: CASSQETVAGGRVTQYF.

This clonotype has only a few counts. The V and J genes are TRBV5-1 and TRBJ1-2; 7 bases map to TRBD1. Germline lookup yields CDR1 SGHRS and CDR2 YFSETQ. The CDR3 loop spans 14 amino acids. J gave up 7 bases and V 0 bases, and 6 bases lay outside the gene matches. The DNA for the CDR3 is TGCGCCAGCAGCTTGGGACAGGGTCTCAGTGGCTACACCTTC. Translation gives CASSLGQGLSGYTF.

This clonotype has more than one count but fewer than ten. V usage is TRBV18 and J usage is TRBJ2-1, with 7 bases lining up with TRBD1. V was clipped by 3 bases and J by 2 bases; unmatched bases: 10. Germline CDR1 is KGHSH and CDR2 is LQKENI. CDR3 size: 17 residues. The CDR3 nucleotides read TGTGCCAGCTCACCTCGTACCGGACAGGCCACCTACAATGAGCAGTTCTTC. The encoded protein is CASSPRTGQATYNEQFF.

The DNA of the CDR3 is TGCGCCAGCAGCTTGGCACAGGACGAGCAGTACTTC. This codes for CASSLAQDEQYF. The chain couples TRBV5-1 to TRBJ2-7, with TRBD1 as a possible D gene (5 bases). In germline, CDR1 is SGHRS, CDR2 YFSETQ. Trimming pared 0 bases from V and 5 bases from J, leaving 6 bases between. There are 12 residues in the CDR3.

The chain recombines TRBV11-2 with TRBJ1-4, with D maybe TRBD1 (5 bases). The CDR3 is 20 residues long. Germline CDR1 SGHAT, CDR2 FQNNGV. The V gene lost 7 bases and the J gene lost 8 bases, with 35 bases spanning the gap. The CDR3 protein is CASTKKANIVGTNQDEKLFF. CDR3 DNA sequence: TGTGCCAGCACCAAGAAGGCGAACATTGTGGGGACGAACCAGGACGAAAAACTGTTTTTT.

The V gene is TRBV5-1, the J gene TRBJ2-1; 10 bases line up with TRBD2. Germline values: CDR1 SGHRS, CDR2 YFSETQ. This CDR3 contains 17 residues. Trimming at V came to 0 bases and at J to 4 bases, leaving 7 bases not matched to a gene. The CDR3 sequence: CASSLGIAGGQYNEQFF. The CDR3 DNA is TGCGCCAGCAGCTTGGGGATAGCGGGGGGACAGTACAATGAGCAGTTCTTC.

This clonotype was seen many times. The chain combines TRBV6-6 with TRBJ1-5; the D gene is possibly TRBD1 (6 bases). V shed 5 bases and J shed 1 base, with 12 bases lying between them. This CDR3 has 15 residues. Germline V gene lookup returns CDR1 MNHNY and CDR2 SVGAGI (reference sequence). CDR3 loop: CASSGQPGSNQPQHF. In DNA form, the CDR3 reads TGTGCCAGCAGTGGACAGCCCGGGAGCAATCAGCCCCAGCATTTT.

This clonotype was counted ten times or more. The CDR3 loop reads CSVAGDYTF. CDR3 DNA: TGCAGCGTTGCCGGGGACTACACCTTC. The V call is TRBV29-1, the J call TRBJ1-2; D unresolved. Germline V gene lookup returns CDR1 SQVTM and CDR2 ANQGSEA. The CDR3 length is 9 residues. Trimming removed 4 bases from V and 10 bases from J, with 7 bases in between.

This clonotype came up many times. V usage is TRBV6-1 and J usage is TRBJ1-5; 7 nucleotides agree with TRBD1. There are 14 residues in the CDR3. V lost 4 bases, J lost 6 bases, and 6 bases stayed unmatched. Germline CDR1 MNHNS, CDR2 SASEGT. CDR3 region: CASSAGGWRQPQHF. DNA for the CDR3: TGTGCCAGCAGTGCAGGGGGGTGGCGTCAGCCCCAGCATTTT.